These T cell receptor beta chains were read from a single sample in a study of blood T cell repertoires in COVID-19. Here immunoSEQ multiplex PCR was the method, and the copy in TCRdb shows in-frame clones only, minus some. There are more than 300,000 clones in the sample; 85% to 90% occur only once, and about 1.1% lies in the top ten. Input material: PBMCs or T cells enriched from blood (not recorded which). These receptors all stem from a woman aged 18 to 35 who had recovered from COVID-19. Both conserved end residues are trimmed from each CDR3. Each record gives: V gene, J gene, CDR3 protein.

TRBV15	TRBJ2-4	ATSSGRNIQY
TRBV12-2	TRBJ1-4	ASRLALGRGGEKLF
TRBV9	TRBJ2-3	ASSPSGTTDTQY
TRBV5-6	TRBJ2-7	ASSQGQGASYEQY
TRBV25-1	TRBJ2-1	ASSREADLCEQF
TRBV3-1/TRBV3-2	TRBJ1-3	ASSQEGAGSAAIY
TRBV12-5	TRBJ1-5	ASGLVLGTFNQPQH
TRBV18	TRBJ2-2	ASSPASFSRSTGELF
TRBV6-2/TRBV6-3	TRBJ2-7	ASSYSKGKRNEQY
TRBV6-2/TRBV6-3	TRBJ1-6	ASSNFNRGGNSPLH
TRBV18	TRBJ1-2	ASSHSDTGVYNYGYT
TRBV12-3/TRBV12-4	TRBJ2-3	ASTLGGDTQY
TRBV6-2/TRBV6-3	TRBJ2-1	ASSSLSGTSGGNEQF
TRBV7-3	TRBJ2-7	ASSLRGQGSNEQY
TRBV11-3	TRBJ1-2	ASTDPPSDRAHYGYT
TRBV5-1	TRBJ2-1	ASSFSGGASYNEQF
TRBV15	TRBJ1-5	ATSRDGTGVQPQH
TRBV11-1	TRBJ2-2	ASSLQGAYGELF
TRBV28	TRBJ1-1	ASSPAGKTF
TRBV30	TRBJ2-3	SSGKAINTQY
TRBV27	TRBJ1-2	ASSLRGSNYGYT
TRBV5-6	TRBJ2-7	ASSRTGTGGHEQY
TRBV4-1	TRBJ2-1	ASSQVWAGNNEQF
TRBV7-9	TRBJ1-2	ASSSSQVSYGYT
TRBV10-1	TRBJ1-2	ASSEGGICYGYT
TRBV5-8	TRBJ1-5	ASSLGVYSNQPQH
TRBV4-1	TRBJ2-7	ASSQYQGAMYEQY